The T cell receptor (beta chain) under discussion was sequenced for a study of cytomegalovirus exposure and HLA in healthy donors. It was with 60 Vbeta and 13 Jbeta primers that the PCR ran. Clones were read by immunoSEQ multiplex PCR, and TCRdb kept only the in-frame ones, dropping some. This sample has under 65,000 clones, with over 60% found just once. By frequency in the sample, this clone is medium-sized. The sample holds other DNA sequences that translate to the same CDR3. Material for sequencing was PBMCs. The sequence came from a man aged 30-40 years in good health and CMV-seropositive.

The CDR3: CASSDGASGNTIYF. The CDR3 DNA reads TGTGCCAGCAGTGATGGTGCGTCTGGAAACACCATATATTTT. V is TRBV6-1 and J is TRBJ1-3; D is undetermined. This CDR3 has 14 amino acids. V lost 3 bases and J lost 1, with 7 bases in between. Germline CDR1 is MNHNS and CDR2 is SASEGT.